Each of the 19 T cell receptor beta chains below was sequenced from the same sample in a study of PD-1 blockade in classical Hodgkin lymphoma. Measured with immunoSEQ multiplex PCR; TCRdb has only the in-frame clones, and not every one. The repertoire holds 50,000 to 75,000 clones, with about nine tenths as singletons. Relapse after autologous stem cell transplantation occurred in every patient, and brentuximab vedotin exposure varied. Sequencing was performed on peripheral blood mononuclear cells (PBMCs), taken at baseline. These receptors came from a human donor with classical Hodgkin lymphoma.

The chain employs TRBV6-5 and TRBJ1-5, with D uncertain. The V end lost 3 bases, the J end lost 5 bases, and 5 bases lay between the germline ends. CDR3 length equals 12 residues. Germline V gene data show CDR1 as MNHEY and CDR2 as SVGAGI. As DNA, the CDR3 is TGTGCCAGCAGTTATGGGGATCAGCCCCAGCATTTT. It codes for CASSYGDQPQHF.

V gene TRBV5-1 combines with J gene TRBJ1-2; 7 bases align to TRBD1. Germline lookup yields CDR1 SGHRS and CDR2 YFSETQ. The V and J ends lost 0 bases and 6 bases, in that order; junction bases with no gene match: 5. The CDR3 loop spans 14 amino acids. The CDR3 protein is CASSLGQGGDGYTF. CDR3 sequence (DNA): TGCGCCAGCAGCTTGGGACAGGGCGGTGATGGCTACACCTTC.

The gene calls are TRBV6-5 and TRBJ2-4; D is undetermined. The CDR3 covers 14 residues. V dropped 7 bases and J dropped 1 base, with 11 bases sitting between them. Germline loops: CDR1 MNHEY, CDR2 SVGAGI. Here the CDR3 reads CASNLEYAKNIQYF. CDR3 nucleotide sequence: TGTGCCAGCAACCTTGAGTACGCCAAAAACATTCAGTACTTC.

The chain carries TRBV5-1 and TRBJ2-1; 10 nucleotides match TRBD1. Germline assignment: CDR1 SGHRS and CDR2 YFSETQ. V gave up 1 base and J gave up 3 bases; unmatched junction bases: 10. The CDR3 extends over 18 amino acids. The CDR3 nucleotides are TGCGCCAGCAGCTTGCTATGGCCCGGGACAGGGGTCTACAATGAGCAGTTCTTC. Protein: CASSLLWPGTGVYNEQFF.

The chain links TRBV6-5 to TRBJ1-2; D remains unclear. Trimming removed 5 bases at V and 4 bases at J, with 14 bases between. The germline gives CDR1 MNHEY, CDR2 SVGAGI. The CDR3 extends over 14 amino acids. CDR3 sequence reads: CASSPISTVYGYTF. CDR3 DNA sequence: TGTGCCAGCAGTCCTATTAGTACAGTCTATGGCTACACCTTC.

This chain links TRBV9 with TRBJ2-3; D remains ambiguous. There are 12 residues in the CDR3. The germline V and J ends were trimmed by 1 base and 4 bases, with 4 bases remaining between them. The germline gives CDR1 SGDLS, CDR2 YYNGEE. Written as DNA, the CDR3 is TGTGCCAGCAGCGTAACCGCAGATACGCAGTATTTT. This codes for CASSVTADTQYF.

This clone was seen once. Here the CDR3 DNA reads TGTGCCAGCAGTTTATGGGGACAGAAGGTCACTGAAGCTTTCTTT. Translation: CASSLWGQKVTEAFF. V gene TRBV28 combines with J gene TRBJ1-1; TRBD1 matches at 7 bases. CDR1 is MDHEN and CDR2 is SYDVKM in the germline V gene. This CDR3 region has 15 residues. V lost 0 bases, J lost 4 bases, and 5 bases stayed unmatched.

The chain recombines TRBV7-9 with TRBJ2-7; the D is unclear. Trimming took 5 bases from V and 0 from J, leaving 11 bases between them. This CDR3 is 14 amino acids long. CDR1 is SEHNR and CDR2 is FQNEAQ in the germline V gene (reference sequence). The CDR3 DNA sequence: TGTGCCAGCAGCGCGATGAGCGTCTCCTACGAGCAGTACTTC. Amino acids: CASSAMSVSYEQYF.

V and J are TRBV2 and TRBJ1-2, with D possibly TRBD1 on 5 matching bases. The V end lost 5 bases, the J end lost 8 bases, and 12 bases lay between the germline ends. The length of the CDR3 is 12 residues. CDR1 is SNHLY and CDR2 is FYNNEI in the germline V gene. The CDR3 sequence is CASSFWGMGYTF. CDR3 DNA sequence: TGTGCCAGCAGTTTCTGGGGGATGGGCTACACCTTC.

The rearrangement links TRBV10-3 to TRBJ1-5; weak D call: TRBD1 (5 bases). Looked up from germline, CDR1 is ENHRY and CDR2 is SYGVKD. This CDR3 contains 14 residues. Trimming took 2 bases from V and 6 from J, leaving 11 bases between them. CDR3 DNA: TGTGCCATCAGTGAGGGGGGGACTATTCAGCCCCAGCATTTT. This codes for CAISEGGTIQPQHF.

The chain joins TRBV19 to TRBJ1-1; maybe TRBD1 (6 bases). There are 13 residues in the CDR3. Germline V CDR1 and CDR2: LNHDA, SQIVND (reference sequence). Between the trimmed V and J ends, which lost 7 bases and 0 bases, there was a span of 9 bases. CDR3 loop: CASTRTVNTEAFF. CDR3 in DNA: TGTGCCAGTACCAGGACAGTGAACACTGAAGCTTTCTTT. Supplemented by reference TRBV19 and TRBJ1-1, the full variable domain reads DGGITQSPKYLFRKEGQNVTLSCEQNLNHDAMYWYRQDPGQGLRLIYYSQIVNDFQKGDIAEGYSVSREKKESFPLTVTSAQKNPTAFYLCASTRTVNTEAFFGQGTRLTVV.

The rearrangement joins TRBV6-5 to TRBJ2-7; D call uncertain. From germline, CDR1 is MNHEY and CDR2 SVGAGI. Between the trimmed V and J ends, which lost 0 bases and 0 bases, there was a span of 9 bases. The CDR3 totals 15 residues. Here the CDR3 DNA reads TGTGCCAGCAGTTACTCGTTTGAGATCTCCTACGAGCAGTACTTC. Translating it yields CASSYSFEISYEQYF.

The chain is built from TRBV15 and TRBJ1-4; the D is unclear. Germline lookup yields CDR1 LNHNV and CDR2 YYDKDF (reference sequence). Trimming cost V 5 bases and J 1 base, with 11 bases left between them. CDR3 size: 15 residues. CDR3 loop: CATSGMTLTNEKLFF. CDR3 nucleotide sequence: TGTGCCACCAGCGGTATGACCTTAACTAATGAAAAACTGTTTTTT.

This clone was counted once. V is TRBV28 and J is TRBJ1-1, with TRBD1 as a possible D gene (5 bases). The CDR3 spans 12 residues. Germline loops: CDR1 MDHEN, CDR2 SYDVKM. V dropped 8 bases and J dropped 7 bases, with 14 bases sitting between them. This CDR3 reads CASRGEIGEAFF. The DNA for the CDR3 is TGTGCCAGCCGAGGGGAAATAGGTGAAGCTTTCTTT.

The chain couples TRBV5-1 to TRBJ1-1; 7 positions match TRBD1. V lost 1 base, J lost 3 bases, and 6 bases stayed unmatched. Looked up from germline, CDR1 is SGHRS and CDR2 is YFSETQ. The CDR3 has 15 residues. CDR3 region: CASSLTGTADTEAFF. The CDR3 nucleotides read TGCGCCAGCAGCTTGACTGGGACAGCGGACACTGAAGCTTTCTTT.

This clone appeared a few times. The chain joins TRBV2 to TRBJ1-5; the D gene is possibly TRBD1 (5 bases). The CDR3 runs to 14 residues. Germline V gives CDR1 SNHLY, CDR2 FYNNEI. Trimming removed 5 bases at V and 7 bases at J, with 15 bases between. The CDR3 loop reads CASSPMRGRQPQHF. CDR3 nucleotides: TGTGCCAGCAGTCCCATGCGGGGACGACAGCCCCAGCATTTT.

This rearrangement joins TRBV7-7 to TRBJ2-2; D uncertain. Germline CDR1 reads SSHAT; CDR2 reads FNYEAQ (reference sequence). V was pared by 2 bases and J by 7 bases, with 14 bases between. The CDR3 spans 15 residues. CDR3 nucleotide sequence: TGTGCCAGCAGCTTATCAGCAGGCTCCATCGGGGAGCTGTTTTTT. It translates to CASSLSAGSIGELFF. The whole variable domain, remainder taken from reference TRBV7-7 and TRBJ2-2, is GAGVSQSPRYKVTKRGQDVTLRCDPISSHATLYWYQQALGQGPEFLTYFNYEAQPDKSGLPSDRFSAERPEGSISTLTIQRTEQRDSAMYRCASSLSAGSIGELFFGEGSRLTVL.

This clone has just one count. The chain employs TRBV4-3 and TRBJ1-1, with D unresolved. The CDR3 is 16 amino acids. The germline V and J ends were trimmed by 0 bases and 4 bases, with 15 bases remaining between them. Germline CDR1 is LGHNA and CDR2 is YSLEER. CDR3 region: CASSQEEFAGSTEAFF. The CDR3 nucleotides are TGCGCCAGCAGCCAAGAAGAGTTTGCCGGGTCCACTGAAGCTTTCTTT.

V is TRBV7-9 and J is TRBJ2-2, with D unclear. The germline V and J ends were trimmed by 7 bases and 6 bases, with 12 bases remaining between them. This CDR3 contains 13 residues. Germline loops: CDR1 SEHNR, CDR2 FQNEAQ (reference sequence). CDR3 sequence (DNA): TGTGCCAGCACCCCAGCTTCTCCCGGGGAGCTGTTTTTT. It is translated as CASTPASPGELFF.